The 30 T cell receptor beta chains below were found in one sample sequenced in a study of blood T cell repertoires in COVID-19. The repertoire was sequenced with immunoSEQ multiplex PCR; TCRdb's copy has only in-frame clones and lacks some. Of 60,000 to 65,000 clones listed, roughly 80% are singletons. The sequenced material came from peripheral blood. The receptors derive from a man between 60 and 75 years old with acute or convalescent COVID-19.

The sample holds one count of this clone. In DNA, the CDR3 is TGTGCCCGCCCCCCTAGCGGGTTCTACGAGCAGTACTTC. It yields the protein CARPPSGFYEQYF. This sequence joins TRBV30 and TRBJ2-7; TRBD2 aligns across 8 bases. After removal of 8 bases from V and 3 bases from J, the junction contained 9 bases not matched to a gene. CDR3 length equals 13 residues. Germline CDR1 and CDR2: GTSNPN and SVGIG (reference sequence). The full variable domain, with the rest looked up from reference TRBV30 and TRBJ2-7, is SQTIHQWPATLVQPVGSPLSLECTVEGTSNPNLYWYRQAAGRGLQLLFYSVGIGQISSEVPQNLSASRPQDRQFILSSKKLLLSDSGFYLCARPPSGFYEQYFGPGTRLTVT.

The V call is TRBV7-2, the J call TRBJ2-3, with no clear D. CDR3 length: 14 residues. Germline CDR1 SGHTA, CDR2 FQGNSA. Deletions cut 2 bases from V and 0 bases from J, with 6 bases between. The CDR3 DNA sequence: TGTGCCAGCAGCTTAATGGCTAGCACAGATACGCAGTATTTT. It is translated as CASSLMASTDTQYF.

In nucleotides, the CDR3 is TGTGCCAGCAGTTTATCCATCAGCCCGGGACAGTTCTCCTACGAGCAGTACTTC. Translation gives CASSLSISPGQFSYEQYF. The gene calls are TRBV27 and TRBJ2-7; TRBD1 aligns across 7 bases. This CDR3 comprises 18 residues. V trimming: 0 bases; J trimming: 0 bases; junction bases outside the gene matches: 11. Germline CDR1 MNHEY, CDR2 SMNVEV (reference sequence).

This rearrangement joins TRBV6-5 to TRBJ2-3; D possibly corresponds to TRBD1 (5 bases). Germline assignment: CDR1 MNHEY and CDR2 SVGAGI. This CDR3 has 14 residues. Trimming pared 0 bases from V and 6 bases from J, leaving 10 bases between. For the CDR3, the DNA is TGTGCCAGCAGTTACTCGATTGGGGCCGATACGCAGTATTTT. Translation: CASSYSIGADTQYF.

The CDR3: CASSILGQGNYGYTF. In DNA form, the CDR3 reads TGTGCCAGTAGTATCCTGGGACAGGGTAACTATGGCTACACCTTC. The chain carries TRBV19 and TRBJ1-2, with 9 bases lining up with TRBD1. Trimming removed 3 bases from V and 1 base from J; junction bases left unmatched: 3. Per germline, CDR1 LNHDA and CDR2 SQIVND (reference sequence). The CDR3 extends over 15 amino acids.

The chain links TRBV29-1 to TRBJ2-1, with TRBD1 matching over 7 bases. V dropped 3 bases and J dropped 3; count of bases not matched to a gene: 2. The V gene's germline CDR1 is SQVTM and CDR2 ANQGSEA. The CDR3 length is 13 residues. For the CDR3, the DNA is TGCAGCGTTGAGGGGACAGACTACAATGAGCAGTTCTTC. Translation: CSVEGTDYNEQFF.

This chain connects TRBV5-1 to TRBJ2-7; D uncertain. CDR3 length: 12 residues. The germline V gene encodes CDR1 SGHRS and CDR2 YFSETQ. The V and J ends lost 5 bases and 1 base respectively, with 7 bases between them. CDR3 bases: TGCGCCAGCAGGACGGAGTCCTACGAGCAGTACTTC. It yields the protein CASRTESYEQYF.

The genes are TRBV6-5 and TRBJ2-7; maybe TRBD1 (6 bases). Germline CDR1 MNHEY, CDR2 SVGAGI. The CDR3 has 13 residues. Deletions cut 10 bases from V and 3 bases from J, with 16 bases between. The CDR3 loop is CATTRGSNYEQYF. CDR3 DNA: TGTGCCACCACCAGGGGCAGCAACTACGAGCAGTACTTC.

The chain is built from TRBV28 and TRBJ2-7; D possibly corresponds to TRBD2 (6 bases). Trimming removed 3 bases at V and 4 bases at J, with 16 bases between. CDR1 is MDHEN and CDR2 is SYDVKM in the germline V gene. This CDR3 region has 15 residues. Here the CDR3 DNA reads TGTGCCAGCAGTTTTGGAGGTCTAGCGCAATACGAGCAGTACTTC. Translation: CASSFGGLAQYEQYF.

This clone was seen ten or more times. This specimen includes other DNA sequences encoding the same CDR3. The V call is TRBV5-1, the J call TRBJ1-1, with a weak D call TRBD1 (6 bases). Trimming removed 4 bases at V and 4 bases at J, with 11 bases between. The CDR3 sequence is 13 residues long. Germline V lookup: CDR1 SGHRS, CDR2 YFSETQ. CDR3 in amino acids: CASSLRGGTEAFF. In nucleotides, the CDR3 is TGCGCCAGCAGCCTTAGGGGGGGCACTGAAGCTTTCTTT.

The genes are TRBV9 and TRBJ2-7; D gene uncertain. This CDR3 is 14 amino acids long. V was shortened by 0 bases and J by 4 bases, with 11 bases between the two germline ends. The V gene's germline CDR1 is SGDLS and CDR2 YYNGEE. The CDR3 DNA reads TGTGCCAGCAGCGTAGCGGCTAGTGGGTACGAGCAGTACTTC. Translated: CASSVAASGYEQYF.

The rearrangement uses TRBV6-6 and TRBJ2-1, with 7 bases lining up with TRBD1. The V gene end was trimmed by 6 bases and the J gene end by 8 bases; junction bases not matched to a gene: 4. The CDR3 length is 12 residues. Per germline, CDR1 MNHNY and CDR2 SVGAGI (reference sequence). The CDR3 bases are TGTGCCAGCAGAGAGCAGGGGGATGAGCAGTTCTTC. This encodes CASREQGDEQFF.

The genes are TRBV7-3 and TRBJ1-1; no clear D. The germline gives CDR1 SGHTA, CDR2 FQGTGA. V was clipped by 2 bases and J by 0 bases, with 7 bases between them. The CDR3 has 14 residues. CDR3 in amino acids: CASSLVGMNTEAFF. The CDR3 DNA is TGTGCCAGCAGCTTAGTGGGCATGAACACTGAAGCTTTCTTT. The variable domain in full, with the rest retrieved from reference TRBV7-3 and TRBJ1-1, is GAGVSQTPSNKVTEKGKYVELRCDPISGHTALYWYRQSLGQGPEFLIYFQGTGAADDSGLPNDRFFAVRPEGSVSTLKIQRTERGDSAVYLCASSLVGMNTEAFFGQGTRLTVV.

The chain employs TRBV5-1 and TRBJ2-7; D is possibly TRBD1 (6 bases). The germline V and J ends were trimmed by 4 bases and 3 bases, with 14 bases remaining between them. In germline, CDR1 is SGHRS, CDR2 YFSETQ. CDR3 length equals 14 residues. CDR3 in DNA: TGCGCCAGCAGCCAGGACAGCCAATACTACGAGCAGTACTTC. It specifies CASSQDSQYYEQYF.

In this sample, this clone turned up once. The gene calls are TRBV5-6 and TRBJ2-4; TRBD1 matches 7 bases. Unmatched junction bases numbered 16, after V lost 3 bases and J lost 7 bases. This CDR3 region has 17 residues. From germline, CDR1 is SGHDT and CDR2 YYEEEE. The DNA for the CDR3 is TGTGCCAGCAGCTACCACCCAACAGGGGAAATACGGAACATTCAGTACTTC. Residues: CASSYHPTGEIRNIQYF.

This sequence joins TRBV18 and TRBJ2-1; 9 bases are a match to TRBD1. The CDR3 totals 15 residues. Germline CDR1 is KGHSH and CDR2 is LQKENI. Unmatched junction bases numbered 9, after V lost 4 bases and J lost 8 bases. The CDR3 here is CASSQNRGLYDEQFF. CDR3 coding DNA: TGTGCCAGCTCACAAAACAGGGGGCTGTATGATGAGCAGTTCTTC.

This clone showed up just once. This chain uses TRBV15 with TRBJ2-1, with D maybe TRBD1 (5 bases). Trimming removed 0 bases from V and 9 bases from J, with 9 bases in between. CDR1 and CDR2 (germline): LNHNV, YYDKDF (reference sequence). The length of the CDR3 is 13 residues. CDR3 protein: CATSRDQGVEQFF. DNA of the CDR3: TGTGCCACCAGCAGAGACCAGGGCGTTGAGCAGTTCTTC.

The chain uses TRBV7-2 and TRBJ1-1; a possible D gene is TRBD1 (5 bases). The germline V gene has CDR1 SGHTA and CDR2 FQGNSA. This CDR3 region has 13 residues. V was shortened by 5 bases and J by 1 base, with 8 bases between the two germline ends. In DNA, the CDR3 is TGTGCCAGCAGCCGCGACAGGAACACTGAAGCTTTCTTT. Its translation: CASSRDRNTEAFF.

This chain uses TRBV7-3 with TRBJ1-2; D unclear. This CDR3 has 16 residues. The ends were cut back, 5 bases at V and 4 bases at J, with 20 bases in the middle. In germline, CDR1 is SGHTA, CDR2 FQGTGA. The CDR3 sequence is CASSPRGGQDPYGYTF. In DNA, the CDR3 is TGTGCCAGCAGCCCCCGGGGTGGCCAAGATCCCTATGGCTACACCTTC.

V usage is TRBV13 and J usage is TRBJ2-7; 10 nucleotides line up with TRBD1. The J segment lost 5 bases and the V segment lost 2 bases, leaving 6 bases of the junction unmatched. This CDR3 contains 15 residues. The germline gives CDR1 PRHDT, CDR2 FYEKMQ (reference sequence). As DNA, the CDR3 is TGTGCCAGCAGCTTAATAGGACAGGGGGTAAACGAGCAGTACTTC. It specifies CASSLIGQGVNEQYF.

This chain joins TRBV19 and TRBJ2-1, with TRBD2 matching over 7 bases. The CDR3 runs to 16 residues. Germline-derived CDR1 and CDR2 are LNHDA and SQIVND (reference sequence). V dropped 2 bases and J dropped 1; count of bases not matched to a gene: 5. In DNA, the CDR3 is TGTGCCAGTAGTATATTCCCAGCGGGGTCCTACAATGAGCAGTTCTTC. It yields the protein CASSIFPAGSYNEQFF.

The rearrangement joins TRBV18 to TRBJ1-1; TRBD1 matches 7 bases. The CDR3 is made up of 15 amino acids. The junction had 1 base not matched to a gene; V was cut back by 0 bases and J by 0 bases. CDR1 is KGHSH and CDR2 is LQKENI in the germline V gene. The DNA of the CDR3 is TGTGCCAGCTCACCACCCACAGGGGTGAACACTGAAGCTTTCTTT. It yields the protein CASSPPTGVNTEAFF.

This clone was found a few times. The V gene is TRBV3-1 (or the pseudogene TRBV3-2), the J gene TRBJ2-7; D perhaps matches TRBD1 (6 bases). Per the germline V gene, CDR1 is LGHDT and CDR2 is YNNKEL (reference sequence). V was cut by 4 bases and J by 4 bases, with 11 bases left in between. The CDR3 runs 13 residues. Here the CDR3 reads CASSRQTGYEQYF. CDR3 bases: TGTGCCAGCAGCCGCCAGACAGGATACGAGCAGTACTTC.

The V gene is TRBV4-3, the J gene TRBJ2-2; 9 bases are a match to TRBD1. The V and J ends lost 0 bases and 3 bases, in that order; junction bases with no gene match: 14. The germline gives CDR1 LGHNA, CDR2 YSLEER. This CDR3 spans 20 amino acids. CDR3 sequence reads: CASSQDQVVQGAMDTGELFF. CDR3 nucleotides: TGCGCCAGCAGCCAAGATCAAGTGGTACAGGGGGCGATGGACACCGGGGAGCTGTTTTTT.

This clone showed up just once. The chain has TRBV29-1 and TRBJ1-2; D possibly corresponds to TRBD1 (5 bases). The ends were cut back, 3 bases at V and 8 bases at J, with 13 bases in the middle. Germline V gives CDR1 SQVTM, CDR2 ANQGSEA. The CDR3 runs to 12 residues. This chain's CDR3 is CSVDPGTVGYTF. The CDR3, as DNA: TGCAGCGTTGACCCCGGGACTGTAGGCTACACCTTC.

The rearrangement uses TRBV7-2 and TRBJ2-1, with 10 bases aligning to TRBD1. This CDR3 comprises 16 residues. Germline CDR1 SGHTA, CDR2 FQGNSA. J was trimmed by 9 bases and V by 2 bases; bases with no gene match: 10. CDR3 sequence (DNA): TGTGCCAGCAGCTTACAGTCCCCGGGACAGGGGCGTGAGCAGTTCTTC. Its translation: CASSLQSPGQGREQFF. Full variable domain (outside the CDR3, taken from reference TRBV7-2 and TRBJ2-1): GAGVSQSPSNKVTEKGKDVELRCDPISGHTALYWYRQSLGQGLEFLIYFQGNSAPDKSGLPSDRFSAERTGGSVSTLTIQRTQQEDSAVYLCASSLQSPGQGREQFFGPGTRLTVL.

This clone was counted once. This rearrangement joins TRBV5-6 to TRBJ1-1, with 8 bases matching TRBD1. Germline CDR1 and CDR2: SGHDT and YYEEEE. The CDR3 has 15 amino acids. J lost 5 bases, V lost 2 bases, and 8 bases had no gene match. CDR3 DNA: TGTGCCAGCAGCTTTTCGGACAGGGTCGTGACTGAAGCTTTCTTT. It encodes CASSFSDRVVTEAFF.

V usage is TRBV5-8 and J usage is TRBJ1-1; TRBD1 agrees at 9 bases. The germline V gene encodes CDR1 SGHTS and CDR2 YDEGEE. The ends lost 4 bases at V and 7 bases at J; junction bases unmatched: 5. The CDR3 consists of 13 residues. The CDR3 region is CASSPWTGVEAFF. The CDR3 DNA follows: TGTGCCAGCAGCCCCTGGACAGGGGTTGAAGCTTTCTTT.

This clone was seen a few times. The rearrangement joins TRBV11-3 to TRBJ1-2; 7 bases agree with TRBD1. With V trimmed by 6 bases and J by 2 bases, 6 bases remained unmatched. Germline CDR1 and CDR2: SGHNT and YENEEA. The CDR3 has 14 residues. CDR3 sequence: CASRHRDRNYGYTF. As DNA, the CDR3 is TGTGCCAGCAGACACCGGGACAGAAACTATGGCTACACCTTC.

V and J are TRBV6-6 and TRBJ1-5, with TRBD1 identical over 8 bases. The CDR3 sequence is 16 residues long. CDR1 and CDR2 (germline): MNHNY, SVGAGI (reference sequence). With V trimmed by 7 bases and J by 4 bases, 12 bases remained unmatched. DNA of the CDR3: TGTGCCAGCATCCCCGACCAGGGGGCGAGAAATCAGCCCCAGCATTTT. This encodes CASIPDQGARNQPQHF.